Below, 32 T cell receptor beta chains from the same sample are listed, as sequenced in a study of response to subunit inactivated influenza vaccine (dated by TCRdb to 2016 to 2019). Libraries were made using RT-PCR. The reads were generated on an Illumina HiSeq 2500. TCRdb reworked the public reads: Q25 trimming with fastp, MiXCR clone assembly, productive beta chains retained. Entries are consolidated by CDR3 protein sequence, retaining the most common genes and DNA. Counted in this sample were about 780,000 distinct CDR3 sequences; under 20% of them appeared once. The ten biggest clones cover roughly 10% of the sample. The source was PBMCs from blood, collected roughly 5 days after vaccination. The receptors come from a man aged 50 to 60 who received an inactivated influenza vaccine. Donor details come from another sample of the same person, matched by shared clones.

The chain uses TRBV11-2 and TRBJ2-5; 10 positions agree with TRBD1. The V and J ends lost 4 bases and 7 bases, in that order; junction bases with no gene match: 9. The CDR3 has 15 amino acids. The germline CDR1 and CDR2 sequences are SGHAT and FQNNGV. The DNA of the CDR3 is TGTGCCAGCAGCTCACTGACAGGGGGCGCAGGGACCCAGTACTTC. Its protein is CASSSLTGGAGTQYF.

The V gene is TRBV12-3 or TRBV12-4, the J gene TRBJ2-7; 9 nucleotides agree with TRBD2. V trimming: 5 bases; J trimming: 7 bases; junction bases outside the gene matches: 3. This CDR3 region has 12 residues. The CDR3 here is CASSIGLAEQYF. CDR3 nucleotides: TGTGCCAGCAGTATCGGACTAGCGGAGCAGTACTTC.

This chain links TRBV4-1 with TRBJ2-7, with TRBD2 matching over 8 bases. The CDR3 spans 18 residues. The germline V gene has CDR1 MGHRA and CDR2 YSYEKL. Trimming took 1 base from V and 0 from J; bases not matched to a gene: 11. CDR3 DNA sequence: TGCGCCAGCAGCCAAGGGGTTGACAGCGGGGGCTTCTCCTACGAGCAGTACTTC. Translated: CASSQGVDSGGFSYEQYF.

This chain connects TRBV7-9 to TRBJ1-4, with D possibly being TRBD1 (5 bases). The germline CDR1 and CDR2 sequences are SEHNR and FQNEAQ (reference sequence). The V end lost 3 bases, the J end lost 4 bases, and 9 bases lay between the germline ends. There are 14 residues in the CDR3. The CDR3 nucleotides read TGTGCCAGCAGCTTTGAAGGGGTTAATGAAAAACTGTTTTTT. Protein sequence: CASSFEGVNEKLFF.

The CDR3 DNA is TGTGCCAGCAGCTCCGGGACAGCAGATACGCAGTATTTT. Protein: CASSSGTADTQYF. The chain has TRBV7-3 and TRBJ2-3, with 7 bases that match TRBD1. This CDR3 contains 13 residues. The ends lost 4 bases at V and 4 bases at J; junction bases unmatched: 2. Per the germline V gene, CDR1 is SGHTA and CDR2 is FQGTGA.

V and J are TRBV27 and TRBJ2-7, with D perhaps TRBD1 or TRBD2 (5 bases each). This CDR3 spans 15 amino acids. Germline V lookup: CDR1 MNHEY, CDR2 SMNVEV (reference sequence). The V end was cut by 4 bases, the J end by 0 bases, with 13 bases between. DNA of the CDR3: TGTGCCAGCAGTTCAGGGCCGGGAAACTCCTACGAGCAGTACTTC. The encoded protein is CASSSGPGNSYEQYF.

This clonotype was observed a handful of times. This chain joins TRBV5-5 and TRBJ2-4, with TRBD2 matching 13 bases. The germline gives CDR1 SGHKS, CDR2 YYEKEE (reference sequence). V dropped 3 bases and J dropped 4; count of bases not matched to a gene: 4. The CDR3 length is 16 residues. The CDR3 nucleotides are TGTGCCAGCAGCTCGGGACTAGCGGGGTTTAAAAACATTCAGTACTTC. As protein: CASSSGLAGFKNIQYF.

The chain employs TRBV7-9 and TRBJ2-7, with TRBD2 as a possible D gene (5 bases). V lost 5 bases to trimming and J lost 6 bases, with 23 bases between them. There are 16 residues in the CDR3. Germline V lookup: CDR1 SEHNR, CDR2 FQNEAQ (reference sequence). The CDR3 protein is CASSPYIQRERGEQYF. DNA for the CDR3: TGTGCCAGCAGCCCATATATCCAACGGGAACGAGGCGAGCAGTACTTC.

At least ten counts were recorded for this clonotype. The rearrangement links TRBV12-3 or TRBV12-4 to TRBJ1-4; D is undetermined. Trimming shortened V by 6 bases and J by 5 bases, and 13 bases separated the two germline ends. The CDR3 runs to 14 residues. The DNA for the CDR3 is TGTGCCAGCAGGCCTTCGCCGGGAAATGAAAAACTGTTTTTT. Its protein product is CASRPSPGNEKLFF.

The gene calls are TRBV12-3 or TRBV12-4 and TRBJ1-4; TRBD1 is a possible D gene (5 bases). The CDR3 extends over 15 amino acids. V shed 4 bases and J shed 3 bases, with 12 bases lying between them. The CDR3 bases are TGTGCCAGCAGTTCCCGACAGTCAGCTAATGAAAAACTGTTTTTT. Protein product: CASSSRQSANEKLFF.

This clonotype came up a few times. The chain links TRBV15 to TRBJ2-1; 10 nucleotides match TRBD2. Germline assignment: CDR1 LNHNV and CDR2 YYDKDF (reference sequence). J gave up 3 bases and V 0 bases, and 8 bases lay outside the gene matches. The CDR3 has 18 amino acids. The CDR3 loop is CATSRDALAGKLYNEQFF. The CDR3 nucleotides are TGTGCCACCAGCAGAGATGCACTAGCGGGGAAACTCTACAATGAGCAGTTCTTC.

The chain has TRBV20-1 and TRBJ2-7; 9 positions agree with TRBD1. Trimming removed 1 base from V and 5 bases from J; junction bases left unmatched: 9. CDR1 DFQATT and CDR2 SNEGSKA come from the germline V gene (reference sequence). There are 15 residues in the CDR3. CDR3 amino acids: CSARGGQGKDHEQYF. CDR3 DNA: TGCAGTGCTAGAGGCGGACAGGGGAAGGACCACGAGCAGTACTTC.

This clonotype was counted between two and nine times. The gene calls are TRBV20-1 and TRBJ1-1, with 11 bases that match TRBD1. The ends lost 3 bases at V and 2 bases at J; junction bases unmatched: 8. The CDR3 has 16 residues. Germline V gene data show CDR1 as DFQATT and CDR2 as SNEGSKA (reference sequence). Here the CDR3 reads CSASKAGTGGNTEAFF. Here the CDR3 DNA reads TGCAGTGCTAGTAAAGCCGGGACAGGGGGAAACACTGAAGCTTTCTTT.

This clonotype was detected only a few times. The chain employs TRBV6-1 and TRBJ2-7; possible D gene TRBD1, 6 bases. Trimming shortened V by 5 bases and J by 2 bases, and 13 bases separated the two germline ends. The CDR3 sequence is 14 residues long. Germline CDR1 and CDR2: MNHNS and SASEGT. In DNA form, the CDR3 reads TGTGCCAGCAGTAAACGACAGGCCCCCTACGAGCAGTACTTC. Translated: CASSKRQAPYEQYF.

V and J are TRBV28 and TRBJ2-5, with D tentatively TRBD2 (6 bases). The CDR3 covers 12 residues. Between the trimmed V and J ends, which lost 4 bases and 7 bases, there was a span of 10 bases. Looked up from germline, CDR1 is MDHEN and CDR2 is SYDVKM. The CDR3 region is CASSWTTGTQYF. Written as DNA, the CDR3 is TGTGCCAGCAGTTGGACTACTGGGACCCAGTACTTC.

This clonotype was seen a handful of times. V usage is TRBV7-6 and J usage is TRBJ2-7; D might be TRBD2 (5 bases). CDR1 and CDR2 (germline): SGHVS, FNYEAQ. Trimming shortened V by 1 base and J by 1 base, and 17 bases separated the two germline ends. The CDR3 sequence is 17 residues long. The CDR3 reads CASSLGFRGPDSYEQYF. CDR3 in DNA: TGTGCCAGCAGCTTAGGTTTTCGGGGTCCTGATTCCTACGAGCAGTACTTC.

This chain links TRBV28 with TRBJ2-7; D remains unclear. V was shortened by 7 bases and J by 0 bases, with 10 bases between the two germline ends. Germline assignment: CDR1 MDHEN and CDR2 SYDVKM. There are 13 residues in the CDR3. The CDR3 bases are TGTGCCAGCAATGGGCACGGCTCCTACGAGCAGTACTTC. Amino acid sequence: CASNGHGSYEQYF.

This clonotype was picked up many times. The chain combines TRBV12-3 or TRBV12-4 with TRBJ2-5, with TRBD2 as a possible D gene (6 bases). The ends were cut back, 5 bases at V and 5 bases at J, with 21 bases in the middle. This CDR3 has 16 amino acids. DNA for the CDR3: TGTGCCAGCAGTCAACGGACTCGCGGGGTCGGGGAGACCCAGTACTTC. This gives the protein CASSQRTRGVGETQYF.

This clonotype was counted only a few times. The J gene is TRBJ1-5, the V gene TRBV20-1, with D perhaps matching TRBD1 (6 bases). CDR1 is DFQATT, CDR2 SNEGSKA, per germline (reference sequence). This CDR3 spans 15 amino acids. Trimming shortened V by 5 bases and J by 0 bases, and 14 bases separated the two germline ends. The CDR3 region is CSAVGQKYSNQPQHF. CDR3 DNA sequence: TGCAGTGCTGTTGGACAGAAGTATAGCAATCAGCCCCAGCATTTT.

The J gene is TRBJ1-1, the V gene TRBV4-3; the D is unclear. The CDR3 totals 15 residues. Trimming removed 5 bases from V and 1 base from J, with 14 bases in between. Germline V gene sequence: CDR1 LGHNA, CDR2 YSLEER. The CDR3 sequence is CASSSRVGTNTEAFF. CDR3 nucleotide sequence: TGCGCCAGCAGCTCAAGAGTGGGTACGAACACTGAAGCTTTCTTT.

At least ten counts were recorded for this clonotype. The chain is built from TRBV12-3 or TRBV12-4 and TRBJ2-1, with D hard to call. The V and J ends lost 2 bases and 9 bases respectively, with 8 bases between them. The CDR3 spans 12 residues. The CDR3: CASSLLGPEQFF. CDR3 DNA sequence: TGTGCCAGCAGTTTATTAGGACCTGAGCAGTTCTTC.

The V and J genes are TRBV10-3 and TRBJ2-1; 9 bases are shared with TRBD1. Germline loops: CDR1 ENHRY, CDR2 SYGVKD. Trimming cost V 0 bases and J 5 bases; bases outside gene matches: 5. The CDR3 covers 16 residues. In DNA form, the CDR3 reads TGTGCCATCAGTGAGTCTTGGGACAGGGTGGACAATGAGCAGTTCTTC. This codes for CAISESWDRVDNEQFF.

The gene calls are TRBV2 and TRBJ2-7; TRBD2 matches 11 bases. V lost 6 bases, J lost 1 base, and 8 bases stayed unmatched. Germline V gene lookup returns CDR1 SNHLY and CDR2 FYNNEI. The CDR3 loop spans 16 amino acids. The CDR3, as DNA: TGTGCCAGCAGAGGACTAGCGGGCCGGAAGTCCTACGAGCAGTACTTC. It encodes CASRGLAGRKSYEQYF.

The chain has TRBV3-1 and TRBJ1-6; 9 positions match TRBD1. V lost 2 bases to trimming and J lost 9 bases; unmatched junction nucleotides: 2. The germline V gene has CDR1 LGHDT and CDR2 YNNKEL (reference sequence). This CDR3 is built from 14 residues. The DNA of the CDR3 is TGTGCCAGCAGCCAAACAGGGGGCTTTTCACCCCTCCACTTT. Protein: CASSQTGGFSPLHF.

This clonotype has a handful of counts. V gene TRBV5-1 combines with J gene TRBJ1-2, with a weak D call TRBD1 (5 bases). V was clipped by 0 bases and J by 2 bases, with 8 bases between them. CDR3 length equals 14 residues. The germline gives CDR1 SGHRS, CDR2 YFSETQ. DNA for the CDR3: TGCGCCAGCAGCTTGGGGGACGGGAACTATGGCTACACCTTC. It translates to CASSLGDGNYGYTF. The variable domain in full, with the rest retrieved from reference TRBV5-1 and TRBJ1-2, is KAGVTQTPRYLIKTRGQQVTLSCSPISGHRSVSWYQQTPGQGLQFLFEYFSETQRNKGNFPGRFSGRQFSNSRSEMNVSTLELGDSALYLCASSLGDGNYGYTFGSGTRLTVV.

This clonotype was picked up a small number of times. The V and J genes are TRBV5-1 and TRBJ2-3, with D hard to call. Germline V gene data show CDR1 as SGHRS and CDR2 as YFSETQ. The V gene lost 0 bases and the J gene lost 6 bases, with 17 bases spanning the gap. The CDR3 length is 16 residues. DNA of the CDR3: TGCGCCAGCAGCTTGGGAGATTTACCCCATGCCGATACGCAGTATTTT. Amino acid sequence: CASSLGDLPHADTQYF.

This clonotype occurred a few times. The CDR3 here is CASRRGHGGTEAFF. CDR3 DNA sequence: TGTGCCAGCAGGCGCGGACACGGGGGCACTGAAGCTTTCTTT. The chain carries TRBV2 and TRBJ1-1; TRBD1 is a possible D gene (5 bases). This CDR3 comprises 14 residues. Trimming pared 6 bases from V and 4 bases from J, leaving 15 bases between. Germline assignment: CDR1 SNHLY and CDR2 FYNNEI. The entire variable domain, with the rest obtained from reference TRBV2 and TRBJ1-1, is as follows: EPEVTQTPSHQVTQMGQEVILRCVPISNHLYFYWYRQILGQKVEFLVSFYNNEISEKSEIFDDQFSVERPDGSNFTLKIRSTKLEDSAMYFCASRRGHGGTEAFFGQGTRLTVV.

J is TRBJ1-6 and V is TRBV30, with a possible D match to TRBD1 (5 bases). Trimming took off 1 base at V and 7 bases at J, with 14 bases between the two ends. Germline lookup yields CDR1 GTSNPN and CDR2 SVGIG (reference sequence). The CDR3 is made up of 15 amino acids. In DNA, the CDR3 is TGTGCCTGGAGTGCGGCATTCCAGGGCAATTCACCCCTCCACTTT. Protein product: CAWSAAFQGNSPLHF. Full variable domain (outside the CDR3, taken from reference TRBV30 and TRBJ1-6): SQTIHQWPATLVQPVGSPLSLECTVEGTSNPNLYWYRQAAGRGLQLLFYSVGIGQISSEVPQNLSASRPQDRQFILSSKKLLLSDSGFYLCAWSAAFQGNSPLHFGNGTRLTVT.

The CDR3 loop reads CASSWRAGGEAFF. The DNA for the CDR3 is TGTGCCAGCAGCTGGAGAGCAGGGGGTGAAGCTTTCTTT. This chain joins TRBV7-2 and TRBJ1-1, with 7 nucleotides matching TRBD1. This CDR3 spans 13 amino acids. Per the germline V gene, CDR1 is SGHTA and CDR2 is FQGNSA. V shed 4 bases, J shed 7 bases, and the junction held 6 bases outside the gene matches. Based on the CDR3 plus reference TRBV7-2 and TRBJ1-1, the full variable domain is GAGVSQSPSNKVTEKGKDVELRCDPISGHTALYWYRQSLGQGLEFLIYFQGNSAPDKSGLPSDRFSAERTGGSVSTLTIQRTQQEDSAVYLCASSWRAGGEAFFGQGTRLTVV.

The rearrangement links TRBV19 to TRBJ2-2; D might be TRBD1 (5 bases). V gave up 6 bases and J gave up 4 bases, with 9 bases separating them. CDR1 is LNHDA and CDR2 is SQIVND in the germline V gene (reference sequence). The length of the CDR3 is 13 residues. CDR3 nucleotides: TGTGCCAGTAGCCAGGGCGCCACCGGGGAGCTGTTTTTT. Its translation: CASSQGATGELFF.

V is TRBV19 and J is TRBJ2-7, with 11 bases that match TRBD2. The CDR3 runs 15 residues. The J segment lost 6 bases and the V segment lost 5 bases, leaving 9 bases of the junction unmatched. CDR1 and CDR2 from the germline V gene are LNHDA and SQIVND (reference sequence). CDR3 loop: CASSSDRTSGGEQYF. CDR3 nucleotide sequence: TGTGCCAGTAGTTCGGACAGAACTAGCGGGGGCGAGCAGTACTTC. Variable domain in full (rest from reference TRBV19 and TRBJ2-7): DGGITQSPKYLFRKEGQNVTLSCEQNLNHDAMYWYRQDPGQGLRLIYYSQIVNDFQKGDIAEGYSVSREKKESFPLTVTSAQKNPTAFYLCASSSDRTSGGEQYFGPGTRLTVT.

This clonotype showed up many times. The chain links TRBV7-9 to TRBJ2-7; perhaps TRBD2 as D (6 bases). V was clipped by 1 base and J by 2 bases, with 12 bases between them. The germline CDR1 and CDR2 sequences are SEHNR and FQNEAQ (reference sequence). CDR3 length equals 15 residues. CDR3 DNA sequence: TGTGCCAGCAGCTTAGGCGGGGTTGGCACCTACGAGCAGTACTTC. It codes for CASSLGGVGTYEQYF.